Listed below are T cell receptor beta chains from one sample, sequenced in a study of shared clonotypes between healthy human individuals. The table came from immunoSEQ multiplex PCR; TCRdb's copy has only in-frame clones and leaves some out. The data hold about 2.3 million clones, with about nine tenths observed a single time. The sample comprised naive CD4+ T cells from PBMCs. Receptors originate from a man in his late teens or twenties in good health. Some clones in this sample may be carry-over from other donors' samples. The CDR3 runs from the conserved cysteine through the conserved F or W. A D gene is named only where the DNA matches it firmly. The size of a clone is reported for some rows only, either as once, few or many, or as a class for expanded clones.

-	-	TRBV5-4	TRBJ2-7	CASSLDASGYEQYF	TGTGCCAGCAGCTTGGACGCTAGTGGGTACGAGCAGTACTTC
TRBD2	-	TRBV7-6	TRBJ2-1	CASSSPYGLAGNEQFF	TGTGCCAGCAGCTCGCCATACGGACTAGCGGGCAATGAGCAGTTCTTC
TRBD2	-	TRBV10-1	TRBJ2-2	CASSQLAGATGELFF	TGCGCCAGCAGTCAACTAGCGGGAGCAACCGGGGAGCTGTTTTTT
TRBD2	-	TRBV5-1	TRBJ2-3	CASGAGGPTDTQYF	TGCGCCAGCGGGGCGGGAGGGCCCACAGATACGCAGTATTTT
-	-	TRBV28	TRBJ1-1	CASSAGYTEAFF	TGTGCCAGCAGTGCAGGGTACACTGAAGCTTTCTTT
-	-	TRBV14	TRBJ2-7	CASSHTYEQYF	TGTGCCAGCAGCCATACCTACGAGCAGTACTTC
-	few	TRBV2	TRBJ2-1	CASTLASYNEQFF	TGTGCCAGCACACTAGCCTCCTACAATGAGCAGTTCTTC
TRBD2	-	TRBV7-9	TRBJ2-2	CASTQRGGELFF	TGTGCCAGCACCCAGCGGGGGGGGGAGCTGTTTTTT
-	-	TRBV4-2	TRBJ1-2	CASSQDLGSRNGYTF	TGTGCCAGCAGCCAAGATCTAGGGAGCAGGAATGGCTACACCTTC
TRBD2	-	TRBV5-1	TRBJ2-5	CASSLALAGGVETQYF	TGCGCCAGCAGCTTGGCGCTAGCGGGAGGCGTAGAGACCCAGTACTTC
-	once	TRBV7-9	TRBJ2-1	CASSFLGGRHERNEQFF	TGTGCCAGCAGCTTCCTCGGGGGACGGCACGAAAGAAATGAGCAGTTCTTC
TRBD1	-	TRBV28	TRBJ2-7	CASSSTGGQAYEQYF	TGTGCCAGCAGTTCGACAGGGGGGCAAGCCTACGAGCAGTACTTC
TRBD1	-	TRBV6-1	TRBJ1-4	CATKTGTNEKLFF	TGTGCCACGAAGACAGGGACTAATGAAAAACTGTTTTTT
-	-	TRBV7-3	TRBJ2-6	CASSSPSSGANVLTF	TGTGCCAGCAGTTCCCCCAGCTCTGGGGCCAACGTCCTGACTTTC
-	-	TRBV15	TRBJ2-5	CATSREVGGRYGQETQYF	TGTGCCACCAGCAGAGAGGTCGGAGGGCGCTATGGTCAAGAGACCCAGTACTTC
-	once	TRBV29-1	TRBJ1-2	CSVGSGAGYGYTF	TGCAGCGTTGGCTCAGGGGCGGGTTATGGCTACACCTTC
TRBD2	-	TRBV18	TRBJ2-1	CASSPVHQGTSGRHNEQFF	TGTGCCAGCTCACCCGTTCATCAGGGGACTAGCGGGCGACACAATGAGCAGTTCTTC
-	few	TRBV7-8	TRBJ2-2	CASSLPPSLGDTGELFF	TGTGCCAGCAGCTTACCCCCCTCTCTGGGAGACACCGGGGAGCTGTTTTTT
-	-	TRBV30	TRBJ1-6	CAYTPQENYNSPLHF	TGTGCCTATACCCCCCAGGAGAACTATAATTCACCCCTCCACTTT
-	-	TRBV5-1	TRBJ1-1	CASSFNRATEAFF	TGCGCCAGCAGCTTTAACAGGGCCACTGAAGCTTTCTTT
-	-	TRBV6-5	TRBJ2-7	CASSYSTGTGTYEQYF	TGTGCCAGCAGTTACTCGACGGGAACAGGGACCTACGAGCAGTACTTC
-	-	TRBV12-5	TRBJ2-2	CASGLDPNTGELFF	TGTGCTAGTGGTTTGGACCCGAACACCGGGGAGCTGTTTTTT
-	-	TRBV7-8	TRBJ1-5	CASSLARTFWPQHF	TGTGCCAGCAGCTTAGCCCGGACTTTCTGGCCCCAGCATTTT
TRBD2	-	TRBV30	TRBJ2-7	CAWSISGFYEQYF	TGTGCCTGGAGTATTAGCGGGTTCTACGAGCAGTACTTC
-	-	TRBV30	TRBJ1-2	CAWSFGSYGYTF	TGTGCCTGGAGTTTCGGCAGCTATGGCTACACCTTC
-	-	TRBV2	TRBJ2-7	CASSGGRSYEQYF	TGTGCCAGCAGTGGAGGCAGATCCTACGAGCAGTACTTC
TRBD1	-	TRBV2	TRBJ2-7	CASTSTSGTGSFYF	TGTGCCAGCACCTCCACCTCCGGGACAGGGAGTTTCTACTTC
-	-	TRBV7-8	TRBJ1-2	CASSLRGTGYGYTF	TGTGCCAGCAGCTTACGTGGGACCGGCTATGGCTACACCTTC